The T cell receptor beta chain described here comes from a study of blood T cell repertoires in COVID-19. Background on the study: Donors in the United States, Italy and Spain gave samples during acute or convalescent COVID-19. T cells, B-cell-depleted T cells, or PBMCs provided the cDNA or gDNA that served as material.

A single count supports this clone. Per the original data handling: Counts of nucleated cells, estimated from reference gene primer amplification, were obtained. Libraries were prepared by immunoSEQ multiplex PCR; TCRdb keeps only in-frame clonotypes and omits some of them. That table supplies the V and J calls and clone size; D and trimming were determined from the DNA. The repertoire has 50,000 to 55,000 clones, just over 85% of them found once; the top ten carry approximately 2.6%. V lost 1 base to trimming and J lost 5 bases; unmatched junction nucleotides: 11. The CDR3 is 17 amino acids. Germline CDR1 and CDR2: MGHRA and YSYEKL.

The clonotype comes from a man older than 75 with acute or convalescent COVID-19. Sequencing used peripheral blood. This chain connects TRBV4-1 to TRBJ2-5; TRBD2 aligns across 9 bases. The CDR3, as DNA: TGCGCCAGCAGCCAAGCGTATACGGCGGGGGGGCGGGAGACCCAGTACTTC. It is translated as CASSQAYTAGGRETQYF.